Each of the 31 T cell receptor beta chains below was sequenced from the same sample in a study of post-analysis software for immune sequencing data. Whole-study results and caveats: When patients were compared with controls, 4 or 5 TRBV segments were more frequent, TRBV5-6, TRBV5-1 and TRBV20-1 among them.

Every TCR beta cDNA library bore unique molecular identifiers. One entry per CDR3 protein results from TCRdb running MiXCR on the PCR reads. The top ten clones hold under 2% of a sample with more than 450,000 distinct CDR3 sequences, roughly 47% of them seen once. The antigens of these receptors remain unknown. Material: blood. The receptors were sampled from a girl aged 5 to 17 with multiple sclerosis.

The chain carries TRBV6-1 and TRBJ1-2, with D tentatively TRBD1 (6 bases). Deletions cut 4 bases from V and 4 bases from J, with 10 bases between. The CDR3 extends over 13 amino acids. Germline V CDR1 and CDR2: MNHNS, SASEGT. DNA of the CDR3: TGTGCCAGCAGTGCCGGGGGCGGCTATGGCTACACCTTC. It encodes CASSAGGGYGYTF.

The J gene is TRBJ1-5, the V gene TRBV7-2, with TRBD1 identical over 7 bases. Trimming removed 5 bases from V and 5 bases from J; junction bases left unmatched: 6. The CDR3 totals 14 residues. In germline, CDR1 is SGHTA, CDR2 FQGNSA. CDR3 amino acids: CASSPRQGDQPQHF. CDR3 DNA sequence: TGTGCCAGCAGCCCACGACAGGGTGATCAGCCCCAGCATTTT.

As DNA, the CDR3 is TGTGCCAGCACTCCGACAGGGCGCACCTACGAGCAGTACTTC. Its protein product is CASTPTGRTYEQYF. The chain carries TRBV12-3 or TRBV12-4 and TRBJ2-5, with TRBD1 matching over 7 bases. The end of the DNA is better explained by TRBJ2-7, so the J call may be wrong. CDR3 length equals 14 residues.

This clonotype was counted a few times. The CDR3 nucleotides read TGCAGCGTTGGTATCCAGGGCACAGATACGCAGTATTTT. It translates to CSVGIQGTDTQYF. The chain links TRBV29-1 to TRBJ2-3; no definite D call. This CDR3 comprises 13 residues. The ends were cut back, 4 bases at V and 1 base at J, with 9 bases in the middle. From germline, CDR1 is SQVTM and CDR2 ANQGSEA.

This chain joins TRBV12-3 or TRBV12-4 and TRBJ2-1, with D possibly matching TRBD2 (6 bases). Trimming took off 4 bases at V and 9 bases at J, with 16 bases between the two ends. There are 14 residues in the CDR3. The CDR3 loop reads CASSSSGLPGEQFF. The DNA for the CDR3 is TGTGCCAGCAGTTCCTCCGGACTACCGGGTGAGCAGTTCTTC.

The CDR3: CSAKGGGMAKNIQYF. CDR3 bases: TGCAGTGCTAAAGGTGGCGGAATGGCCAAAAACATTCAGTACTTC. This chain uses TRBV20-1 with TRBJ2-4; D gene ambiguous. V was shortened by 4 bases and J by 1 base, with 14 bases between the two germline ends. The CDR3 covers 15 residues. In germline, CDR1 is DFQATT, CDR2 SNEGSKA (reference sequence).

This clonotype was recorded only once. The rearrangement uses TRBV4-1 and TRBJ2-5, with 9 bases that match TRBD1. The CDR3 consists of 15 residues. Unmatched junction bases numbered 2, after V lost 1 base and J lost 2 bases. Germline V CDR1 and CDR2: MGHRA, YSYEKL. The CDR3 nucleotides read TGCGCCAGCAGCCAAGGGACAGGGGCTCAAGAGACCCAGTACTTC. This encodes CASSQGTGAQETQYF.

V and J are TRBV20-1 and TRBJ1-2, with D perhaps matching TRBD1 (6 bases). Trimming removed 3 bases from V and 6 bases from J, with 14 bases in between. The CDR3 consists of 13 residues. Per the germline V gene, CDR1 is DFQATT and CDR2 is SNEGSKA (reference sequence). CDR3 region: CSASSQGRDGYTF. CDR3 sequence (DNA): TGCAGTGCTAGTTCCCAGGGGCGCGATGGCTACACCTTC.

About this clonotype: The junction does not match germline at one end; this may be a read error. The chain recombines TRBV7-3 with TRBJ1-1, with 7 positions matching TRBD1. Germline values: CDR1 SGHTA, CDR2 FQGTGA. The CDR3 runs 14 residues. CDR3 DNA sequence: TGTGCCAGCAGCCTAACAGGGGAGGGCACTGAAGCTTTCTTT. Translated, it gives CASSLTGEGTEAFF.

The chain combines TRBV6-6 with TRBJ1-4; D ambiguous. Germline V gene data show CDR1 as MNHNY and CDR2 as SVGAGI (reference sequence). V was clipped by 6 bases and J by 8 bases, with 10 bases between them. The length of the CDR3 is 12 residues. DNA of the CDR3: TGTGCCAGCAGCACCTGGCAGGAAAAACTGTTTTTT. This codes for CASSTWQEKLFF.

This clonotype was seen more than once but under ten times. This sequence joins TRBV24-1 and TRBJ2-1; 11 bases map to TRBD1. J gave up 9 bases and V 9 bases, and 9 bases lay outside the gene matches. The CDR3 covers 14 residues. Looked up from germline, CDR1 is KGHDR and CDR2 is SFDVKD. The CDR3 coding sequence is TGTGCCACCGGGGACAGGGGGTTCGTAGGTGAGCAGTTCTTC. It codes for CATGDRGFVGEQFF.

This clonotype was detected only once. The chain carries TRBV4-1 and TRBJ2-1; D is unresolved. This CDR3 contains 17 residues. V was clipped by 0 bases and J by 0 bases, with 12 bases between them. Germline V gene data show CDR1 as MGHRA and CDR2 as YSYEKL. CDR3 residues: CASSQERVESSYNEQFF. The DNA for the CDR3 is TGCGCCAGCAGCCAAGAAAGAGTGGAAAGCTCCTACAATGAGCAGTTCTTC.

The rearrangement uses TRBV12-3 or TRBV12-4 and TRBJ2-1; D may be TRBD2 (6 bases). V was shortened by 6 bases and J by 8 bases, with 14 bases between the two germline ends. CDR3 length: 13 residues. The CDR3 loop reads CASSLAWGDEQFF. The CDR3 coding sequence is TGTGCCAGCAGCCTCGCGTGGGGGGATGAGCAGTTCTTC.

This clonotype was seen a handful of times. The chain carries TRBV29-1 and TRBJ2-5, with D perhaps given as TRBD1 or TRBD2 (5 bases each). CDR1 SQVTM and CDR2 ANQGSEA come from the germline V gene. V dropped 2 bases and J dropped 2 bases, with 9 bases sitting between them. The length of the CDR3 is 13 residues. The CDR3 DNA reads TGCAGCGTTGAAACAGGAGGACAAGAGACCCAGTACTTC. Residues: CSVETGGQETQYF.

This chain connects TRBV6-5 to TRBJ2-6, with TRBD1 as a possible D gene (5 bases). The CDR3 is made up of 15 amino acids. Deletions cut 2 bases from V and 3 bases from J, with 8 bases between. From germline, CDR1 is MNHEY and CDR2 SVGAGI. The CDR3 nucleotides read TGTGCCAGCAGTTACCAGGGTGTTGGGGCCAACGTCCTGACTTTC. The encoded protein is CASSYQGVGANVLTF.

V and J are TRBV20-1 and TRBJ2-1, with D unclear. This CDR3 has 13 amino acids. The germline V gene has CDR1 DFQATT and CDR2 SNEGSKA (reference sequence). V shed 0 bases and J shed 6 bases, with 9 bases lying between them. The CDR3 reads CSARDRLGNEQFF. The CDR3 DNA follows: TGCAGTGCTAGAGACAGGCTAGGCAATGAGCAGTTCTTC.

V gene TRBV20-1 combines with J gene TRBJ1-2, with 8 bases identical to TRBD1. CDR3 length equals 16 residues. CDR1 is DFQATT, CDR2 SNEGSKA, per germline (reference sequence). With 4 bases clipped from V and 2 bases from J, the junction kept 12 bases outside the gene matches. The CDR3 sequence: CSATGQGGEPNYGYTF. The CDR3 nucleotides read TGCAGTGCTACCGGACAGGGTGGGGAGCCCAACTATGGCTACACCTTC.

This clonotype appeared once. This chain links TRBV6-4 with TRBJ1-1; D is unclear. The CDR3 is 13 amino acids. Trimming cost V 7 bases and J 0 bases, with 9 bases left between them. Germline CDR1 MRHNA, CDR2 SNTAGT. The CDR3 spells CASKREVNTEAFF. The CDR3 DNA reads TGTGCCAGCAAAAGAGAAGTGAACACTGAAGCTTTCTTT.

The chain combines TRBV28 with TRBJ2-1; possible D gene TRBD2, 5 bases. The germline CDR1 and CDR2 sequences are MDHEN and SYDVKM. The CDR3 consists of 15 residues. V was clipped by 3 bases and J by 6 bases, with 15 bases between them. This chain's CDR3 is CASSFPYPEGNEQFF. The CDR3 DNA reads as TGTGCCAGCAGTTTTCCGTACCCCGAGGGCAATGAGCAGTTCTTC.

The chain couples TRBV9 to TRBJ2-1; D may correspond to TRBD1 or TRBD2 (5 bases each). V was cut by 4 bases and J by 9 bases, with 14 bases left in between. Germline assignment: CDR1 SGDLS and CDR2 YYNGEE. This CDR3 spans 13 amino acids. The CDR3 here is CASSLGVGAEQFF. The CDR3 nucleotides are TGTGCCAGCAGCCTAGGAGTCGGGGCTGAGCAGTTCTTC.

The chain combines TRBV20-1 with TRBJ1-2, with D perhaps matching TRBD1 (6 bases). Germline V lookup: CDR1 DFQATT, CDR2 SNEGSKA (reference sequence). The CDR3 spans 13 residues. V was shortened by 3 bases and J by 2 bases, with 10 bases between the two germline ends. Written as DNA, the CDR3 is TGCAGTGCTAGCAGGACAGAGAACTATGGCTACACCTTC. Translated, it gives CSASRTENYGYTF.

The rearrangement uses TRBV11-2 and TRBJ2-1, with 14 positions matching TRBD2. The CDR3 covers 17 residues. CDR1 is SGHAT and CDR2 is FQNNGV in the germline V gene. V was pared by 1 base and J by 7 bases, with 6 bases of the junction left unmatched. In DNA, the CDR3 is TGTGCCAGCAGCTTAGCCGGGACTAGCGGGAGAAGGAATGAGCAGTTCTTC. This gives the protein CASSLAGTSGRRNEQFF.

The chain couples TRBV12-3 or TRBV12-4 to TRBJ1-3, with D uncertain. V was cut by 3 bases and J by 1 base, with 7 bases left in between. The CDR3 totals 14 residues. CDR3 residues: CASSFVSSGNTIYF. CDR3 nucleotides: TGTGCCAGCAGTTTTGTTTCGTCTGGAAACACCATATATTTT.

This clonotype appeared a few times. The chain couples TRBV29-1 to TRBJ2-1, with D hard to call. Germline lookup yields CDR1 SQVTM and CDR2 ANQGSEA. There are 11 residues in the CDR3. With 1 base removed from V and 12 bases from J, the gap between germline ends came to 10 bases. Here the CDR3 reads CSVEVLAGQFF. The CDR3 coding sequence is TGCAGCGTTGAAGTTTTAGCCGGGCAGTTCTTC.

The rearrangement uses TRBV7-9 and TRBJ2-4; no firm D call. The better agreement between TRBJ2-7 and the DNA end casts doubt on the J call. The germline CDR1 and CDR2 sequences are SEHNR and FQNEAQ (reference sequence). CDR3 length: 12 residues. The CDR3: CASSFQIYEQYF. The CDR3 DNA reads as TGTGCCAGCAGCTTCCAGATCTACGAGCAGTACTTC.

This clonotype was detected a few times. This chain uses TRBV11-2 with TRBJ2-1; D may be TRBD1 or TRBD2 (5 bases each). Trimming took 0 bases from V and 0 from J, leaving 12 bases between them. This CDR3 has 17 residues. In germline, CDR1 is SGHAT, CDR2 FQNNGV. The CDR3 DNA sequence: TGTGCCAGCAGCTTAGAGGGCTGGGGGAGCTCCTACAATGAGCAGTTCTTC. Its protein is CASSLEGWGSSYNEQFF.

The chain uses TRBV5-6 and TRBJ2-6; unclear D gene. Germline CDR1 SGHDT, CDR2 YYEEEE. The CDR3 loop spans 16 amino acids. V was cut by 1 base and J by 2 bases, with 10 bases left in between. The CDR3 nucleotides are TGTGCCAGCAGCTTGCGGTTCGTAACTGGGGCCAACGTCCTGACTTTC. This codes for CASSLRFVTGANVLTF.

J is TRBJ2-5 and V is TRBV20-1, with D perhaps matching TRBD1 (6 bases). This CDR3 region has 14 residues. The germline CDR1 and CDR2 sequences are DFQATT and SNEGSKA (reference sequence). Trimming took off 1 base at V and 4 bases at J, with 13 bases between the two ends. CDR3 region: CSARVIGQSETQYF. DNA for the CDR3: TGCAGTGCTAGAGTCATCGGACAGTCAGAGACCCAGTACTTC.

This clonotype was detected a few times. J is TRBJ1-6 and V is TRBV9; perhaps TRBD1 as D (5 bases). Germline V gene data show CDR1 as SGDLS and CDR2 as YYNGEE. CDR3 length: 15 amino acids. V dropped 0 bases and J dropped 8 bases, with 12 bases sitting between them. For the CDR3, the DNA is TGTGCCAGCAGCGTAGGAGGCTGGGGGGATTCACCCCTCCACTTT. Protein sequence: CASSVGGWGDSPLHF.

This clonotype was recorded only once. This chain uses TRBV6-1 with TRBJ2-5, with TRBD1 matching over 10 bases. The assigned J gene may be wrong: the sequence end matches TRBJ2-7 better. The CDR3 extends over 16 amino acids. Germline V gene data show CDR1 as MNHNS and CDR2 as SASEGT. CDR3 DNA sequence: TGTGCCAGCAGTGAGGCCGGGACAGGGGTGTACTACGAGCAGTACTTC. As protein: CASSEAGTGVYYEQYF.

This clonotype appeared many times. The chain is built from TRBV20-1 and TRBJ2-5, with 11 bases fitting TRBD2. V was pared by 7 bases and J by 2 bases, with 9 bases of the junction left unmatched. Germline CDR1 and CDR2: DFQATT and SNEGSKA (reference sequence). This CDR3 region has 15 residues. CDR3 bases: TGCAGTGGGGGGCCTAGCGGGGGGCTTCAAGAGACCCAGTACTTC. Protein sequence: CSGGPSGGLQETQYF.